The entry below describes one T cell receptor (beta chain). Its binding antigen is unknown. Nothing much larger sits one base from this clone, and base qualities are not available. The germline V gene provides CDR1 LGHNA and CDR2 YSLEER. The junction shows trimming of 3 bases on V and 2 bases on J, and the gene matches do not reach 12 bases of it. The CDR3 sequence holds 17 residues, the cysteine and phenylalanine included. Kept here is only the CDR3 DNA, which spans 51 bases and is read in frame from base 1. Synthesis of TCR cDNA relied on 5'RACE template switching, a step that introduced a universal primer site along with unique molecular identifiers. Priming of cDNA synthesis was performed from both the TCR alpha and TCR beta constant segments. Library amplification used two PCR steps, and the second PCR step added sample barcodes and sequencing adapters. Libraries were sequenced on Illumina HiSeq 2500 (2x100 bp) or NovaSeq (2x150 bp). In the source study's methods: Reads were demultiplexed and collapsed into UMI consensus sequences with MIGEC, and V(D)J alignment was performed with MiXCR. Vaccine-responding clonotypes were identified with edgeR using replicate PBMC samples, with FDR below 0.01 and a log2 fold change above 5 up to day 15 being required. CD4 or CD8 identity was assigned to each bulk clonotype according to whether the clonotype was present at higher abundance in the sequenced CD4 repertoire or the sequenced CD8 repertoire. The raw public reads went through TCRdb reprocessing: fastp at Q25, MiXCR clone calling, in-frame beta chains kept. Every CDR3 protein is listed once, alongside the most common genes and DNA of its rows. The V and J calls reflect TCRdb's pipeline rather than the authors' work. For this sample the table gives a few hundred thousand distinct CDR3 sequences, of which over 10% were detected only once. The ten largest clones represent 0.5% to 0.6% of the sample.

This specimen belongs to a study of T cells after yellow fever vaccination (dated by TCRdb to about 2019). Context from the whole study: The SMART-Seq v4 Ultra Low Input RNA kit was used to prepare libraries from fractions with low cell numbers. Bulk TCR alpha and beta repertoires were sequenced longitudinally to track T-cell clones before and after primary and booster YFV17D yellow fever vaccination. Two healthy male donors, one aged 18 to 30 and one aged 30 to 39 years, were included in the cohort. Blood was drawn at multiple timepoints before and after primary and secondary immunization, with bulk PBMC replicates and cell subsets isolated. The study at large found these results: Because the study included only two donors, the extent to which the findings can be generalized is limited. The secondary T-cell response was found to be weaker but faster than the primary response, with a peak reached on day 5 rather than on day 15. Computational filtering was required because FACS-sorted repertoires could contain abundant contaminating clonotypes from the bulk population. Most clones expanded after primary vaccination were re-detected after the booster (96% of CD4 and approximately 89% of CD8), suggesting broad memory maintenance. A small fraction of clonotypes appeared in both the CD4 and CD8 compartments, likely as a result of convergent recombination.

Per the publication, the treatment or condition label means: live attenuated yellow fever vaccine strain. A standard Ficoll-Paque protocol was used to isolate PBMCs from peripheral blood. Dynabeads CD4 and CD8 positive selection kits were used to isolate CD4 and CD8 T-cell fractions. RNA was extracted with TriZol from bulk PBMCs, CD4 and CD8 fractions, and dextramer-positive and dextramer-negative fractions. This receptor chain uses TRBV4-3 and TRBJ2-5; a stretch of 7 junction bases matches TRBD2. Specimen: CD4+ T cells sorted from PBMCs, collected 45 days after the yellow fever booster vaccination. This receptor was taken from a man aged 25-45 years who received the YFV17D yellow fever vaccine. CDR3 protein: CASSQARGSSGQETQYF. The sequenced DNA: TGCGCCAGCAGCCAGGCCCGAGGGTCTAGCGGTCAAGAGACCCAGTACTTC.